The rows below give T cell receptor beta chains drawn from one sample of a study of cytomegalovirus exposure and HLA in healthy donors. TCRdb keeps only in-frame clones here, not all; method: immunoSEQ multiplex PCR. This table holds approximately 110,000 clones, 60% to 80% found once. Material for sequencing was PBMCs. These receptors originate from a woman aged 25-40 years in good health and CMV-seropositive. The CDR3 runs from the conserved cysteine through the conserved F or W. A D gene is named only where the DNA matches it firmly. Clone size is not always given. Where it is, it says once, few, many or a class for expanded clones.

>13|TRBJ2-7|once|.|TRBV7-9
CASSLSVGSEQYF
TGTGCCAGCAGCTTAAGTGTTGGGAGCGAGCAGTACTTC
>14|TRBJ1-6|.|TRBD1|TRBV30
CAWRRGQLNSPLHF
TGTGCCTGGAGGAGGGGACAGCTAAATTCACCCCTCCACTTT
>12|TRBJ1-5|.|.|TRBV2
CASSDSYQPQHF
TGTGCCAGCAGTGATTCGTATCAGCCCCAGCATTTT
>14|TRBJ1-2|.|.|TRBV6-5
CASSYSLRAHGYTF
TGTGCCAGCAGTTACTCCCTCAGGGCCCATGGCTACACCTTC
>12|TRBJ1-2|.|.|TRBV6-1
CASSEWGLGYTF
TGTGCCAGCAGTGAATGGGGGCTCGGCTACACCTTC
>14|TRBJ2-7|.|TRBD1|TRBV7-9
CASSFRDSSYEQYF
TGTGCCAGCAGCTTCCGGGACAGCTCCTACGAGCAGTACTTC
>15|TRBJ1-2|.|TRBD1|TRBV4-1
CASSQGDSGYYGYTF
TGCGCCAGCAGCCAAGGGGACAGTGGATACTATGGCTACACCTTC
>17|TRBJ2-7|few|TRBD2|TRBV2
CASRARLAGDVFYEQYF
TGTGCCAGCAGGGCCAGACTAGCGGGAGATGTTTTCTACGAGCAGTACTTC
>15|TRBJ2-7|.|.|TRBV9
CASSPHVDTLSEQYF
TGTGCCAGCAGCCCACACGTGGACACCCTCTCCGAGCAGTACTTC
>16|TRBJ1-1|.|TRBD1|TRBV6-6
CASSSRSTGKNTEAFF
TGTGCCAGCAGTTCCCGATCGACAGGGAAGAACACTGAAGCTTTCTTT
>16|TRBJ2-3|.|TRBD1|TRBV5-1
CASSLLGTGSTDTQYF
TGCGCCAGCAGCTTGCTGGGGACAGGCTCGACAGATACGCAGTATTTT
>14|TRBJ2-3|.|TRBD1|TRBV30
CAWSEGQGTDTQYF
TGTGCCTGGAGTGAGGGACAGGGCACAGATACGCAGTATTTT
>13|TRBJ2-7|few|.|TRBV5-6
CASSFENRYEQYF
TGTGCCAGCAGCTTTGAAAACCGGTACGAGCAGTACTTC
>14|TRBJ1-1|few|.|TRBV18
CASSPWTGTTEAFF
TGTGCCAGCTCACCCTGGACGGGAACCACTGAAGCTTTCTTT
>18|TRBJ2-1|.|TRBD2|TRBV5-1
CASSPVLAGGSSYNEQFF
TGCGCCAGCAGCCCGGTACTAGCGGGGGGCAGCTCCTACAATGAGCAGTTCTTC
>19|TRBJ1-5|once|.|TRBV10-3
CAISAGVAGFTPSNQPQHF
TGTGCCATCAGTGCGGGGGTGGCAGGGTTCACACCGAGCAATCAGCCCCAGCATTTT
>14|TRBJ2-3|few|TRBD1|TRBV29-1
CSSTRDRLSDTQYF
TGCAGCTCTACACGGGACAGGCTATCAGATACGCAGTATTTT
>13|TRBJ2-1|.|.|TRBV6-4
CASSGTAYNEQFF
TGTGCCAGCAGTGGGACAGCCTACAATGAGCAGTTCTTC
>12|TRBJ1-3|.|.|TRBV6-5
CASTPGGNTIYF
TGTGCCAGCACCCCCGGGGGAAACACCATATATTTT
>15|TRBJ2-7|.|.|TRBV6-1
CASSEFRDIAYEQYF
TGTGCCAGCAGTGAATTCCGGGACATTGCCTACGAGCAGTACTTC
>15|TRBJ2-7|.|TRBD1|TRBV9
CASSVLEQGVHEQYF
TGTGCCAGCAGCGTATTGGAGCAGGGGGTCCACGAGCAGTACTTC
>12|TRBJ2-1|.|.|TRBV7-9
CASSKTSNEQFF
TGTGCCAGCAGCAAAACATCAAATGAGCAGTTCTTC
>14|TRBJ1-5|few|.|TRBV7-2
CASNDQGVGQPQHF
TGTGCCAGCAACGACCAGGGTGTCGGGCAGCCCCAGCATTTT
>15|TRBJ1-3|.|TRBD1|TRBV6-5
CASSGQASSGNTIYF
TGTGCCAGCAGTGGACAGGCCAGCTCTGGAAACACCATATATTTT
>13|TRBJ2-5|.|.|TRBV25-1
CASRIGPRGTQYF
TGTGCCAGCAGGATTGGTCCCCGGGGGACCCAGTACTTC
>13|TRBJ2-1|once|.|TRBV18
CASSGQAYNEQFF
TGTGCCAGCTCAGGACAAGCATACAATGAGCAGTTCTTC
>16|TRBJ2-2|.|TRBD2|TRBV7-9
CASSLEVQGGTGELFF
TGTGCCAGCAGCTTAGAGGTTCAGGGAGGGACCGGGGAGCTGTTTTTT
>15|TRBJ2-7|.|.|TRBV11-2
CASSLASGPTYEQYF
TGTGCCAGCAGCTTAGCGAGCGGGCCCACCTACGAGCAGTACTTC
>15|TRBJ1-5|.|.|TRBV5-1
CASSLGDYSNQPQHF
TGCGCCAGCAGCTTGGGTGACTATAGCAATCAGCCCCAGCATTTT
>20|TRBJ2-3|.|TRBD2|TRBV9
CASSLESPGTSGRAADTQYF
TGTGCCAGCAGCCTCGAATCTCCGGGGACTAGCGGGAGGGCCGCAGATACGCAGTATTTT
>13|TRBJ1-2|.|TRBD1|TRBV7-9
CSSSSGDRGGYTF
TGTTCCAGCAGCTCCGGGGACAGGGGCGGCTACACCTTC
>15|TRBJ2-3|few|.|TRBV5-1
CASSVDSKPTDTQYF
TGCGCCAGCAGCGTGGACTCAAAGCCCACAGATACGCAGTATTTT
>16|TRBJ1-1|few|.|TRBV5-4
CASSLGDMGWNTEAFF
TGTGCCAGCAGCTTGGGGGACATGGGGTGGAACACTGAAGCTTTCTTT
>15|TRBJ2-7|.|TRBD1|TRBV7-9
CSSSKPGTGDHEQYF
TGTTCCAGCAGCAAGCCTGGGACAGGGGACCACGAGCAGTACTTC
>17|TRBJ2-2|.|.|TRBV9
CASSVMGTGQNTGELFF
TGTGCCAGCAGCGTAATGGGAACAGGCCAGAACACCGGGGAGCTGTTTTTT
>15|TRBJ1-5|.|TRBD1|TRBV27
CASRVGTDTNQPQHF
TGTGCCAGCAGAGTGGGGACAGATACCAATCAGCCCCAGCATTTT
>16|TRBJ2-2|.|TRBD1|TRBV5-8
CASRHPVTGGTGELFF
TGTGCCAGCAGACATCCCGTGACAGGGGGGACCGGGGAGCTGTTTTTT
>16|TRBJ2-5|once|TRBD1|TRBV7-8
CASSLGVQQGQETQYF
TGTGCCAGCAGCTTAGGGGTCCAACAGGGGCAAGAGACCCAGTACTTC
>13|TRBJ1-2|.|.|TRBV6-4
CASSESRGSGYTF
TGTGCCAGCAGTGAGTCCCGGGGTTCTGGCTACACCTTC
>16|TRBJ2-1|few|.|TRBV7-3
CASSLNSQSGVDEQFF
TGTGCCAGCAGCTTAAATTCGCAGTCCGGGGTCGATGAGCAGTTCTTC
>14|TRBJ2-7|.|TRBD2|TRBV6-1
CASKPSGNLYEQYF
TGTGCCAGCAAGCCTAGCGGCAATCTATACGAGCAGTACTTC
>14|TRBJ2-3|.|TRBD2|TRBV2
CASSLAGEADTQYF
TGTGCCAGCAGTCTAGCGGGGGAAGCAGATACGCAGTATTTT
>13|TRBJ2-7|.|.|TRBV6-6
CASSDPQGGEQYF
TGTGCCAGCAGTGACCCCCAGGGGGGCGAGCAGTACTTC
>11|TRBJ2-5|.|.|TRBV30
CAWQGEETQYF
TGTGCCTGGCAGGGTGAAGAGACCCAGTACTTC
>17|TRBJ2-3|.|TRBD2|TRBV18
CASSRTSGLAATDTQYF
TGTGCCAGCTCACGAACCTCCGGCCTAGCGGCCACAGATACGCAGTATTTT
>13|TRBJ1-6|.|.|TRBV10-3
CAIGRANNSPLHF
TGTGCCATCGGGAGGGCGAATAATTCACCCCTCCACTTT
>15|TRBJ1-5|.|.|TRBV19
CASNAGGNSNQPQHF
TGTGCCAGTAACGCCGGGGGAAATAGCAATCAGCCCCAGCATTTT
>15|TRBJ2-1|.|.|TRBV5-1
CASSLRGSSYNEQFF
TGCGCCAGCAGCTTGCGGGGGAGCTCCTACAATGAGCAGTTCTTC
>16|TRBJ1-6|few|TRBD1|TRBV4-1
CASSQEPGQINSPLHF
TGCGCCAGCAGCCAAGAGCCGGGACAGATTAATTCACCCCTCCACTTT
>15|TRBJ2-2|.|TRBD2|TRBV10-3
CAIRGLAGGDGELFF
TGTGCCATCAGGGGACTAGCGGGAGGAGACGGGGAGCTGTTTTTT
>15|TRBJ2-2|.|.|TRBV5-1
CASTLSNPNTGELFF
TGCGCCAGCACCCTGTCTAACCCGAACACCGGGGAGCTGTTTTTT
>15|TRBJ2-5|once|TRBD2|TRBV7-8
CASSSLAGREETQYF
TGTGCCAGCAGCTCATTAGCGGGAAGGGAAGAGACCCAGTACTTC
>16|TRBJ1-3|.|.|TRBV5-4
CASSSPGDTYGNTIYF
TGTGCCAGCAGCTCACCAGGGGATACTTACGGAAACACCATATATTTT
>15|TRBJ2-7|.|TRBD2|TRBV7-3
CSSSPSGLAADEQYF
TGTTCCAGCAGCCCGTCGGGACTAGCAGCGGACGAGCAGTACTTC
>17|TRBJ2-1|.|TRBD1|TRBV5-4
CASSFQFRDSIAHEQFF
TGTGCCAGCAGCTTTCAATTCCGGGACAGCATAGCCCATGAGCAGTTCTTC
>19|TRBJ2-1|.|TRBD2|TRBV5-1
CASSPINRNERGFYNEQFF
TGCGCCAGCAGCCCAATAAATCGAAATGAGCGGGGGTTCTACAATGAGCAGTTCTTC
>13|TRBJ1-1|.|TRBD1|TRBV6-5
CASSLTGGGVAFF
TGTGCCAGCAGTCTTACAGGGGGCGGAGTAGCTTTCTTT